The T cell receptor beta chain under discussion was sequenced for a study of cytomegalovirus exposure and HLA in healthy donors. Whole-study results and caveats: In all likelihood, a cluster of highly shared sequence variants was a sequencing artifact.

CDR1 is MNHNY and CDR2 is SVGAGI in the germline V gene (reference sequence). V dropped 6 bases and J dropped 4; count of bases not matched to a gene: 8. The CDR3 covers 15 residues. PCR primers comprised 60 Vbeta and 13 Jbeta primers. Clones were read by immunoSEQ multiplex PCR, and TCRdb kept only the in-frame ones, dropping some. Among 95,000 to 100,000 clones, roughly four fifths were seen once, and the ten largest hold around a fifth. In this sample, this clone turned up once. No antigen is known for it. J is TRBJ2-1 and V is TRBV6-6; the match to TRBD2 covers 8 bases. Sequencing was done on a sample of PBMCs. The sequence derives from a woman aged 60 to 75 in good health and CMV-seropositive. The chain's CDR3 is CASRLAGTFYNEQFF. The CDR3 nucleotides read TGTGCCAGCAGATTAGCGGGAACTTTTTACAATGAGCAGTTCTTC.